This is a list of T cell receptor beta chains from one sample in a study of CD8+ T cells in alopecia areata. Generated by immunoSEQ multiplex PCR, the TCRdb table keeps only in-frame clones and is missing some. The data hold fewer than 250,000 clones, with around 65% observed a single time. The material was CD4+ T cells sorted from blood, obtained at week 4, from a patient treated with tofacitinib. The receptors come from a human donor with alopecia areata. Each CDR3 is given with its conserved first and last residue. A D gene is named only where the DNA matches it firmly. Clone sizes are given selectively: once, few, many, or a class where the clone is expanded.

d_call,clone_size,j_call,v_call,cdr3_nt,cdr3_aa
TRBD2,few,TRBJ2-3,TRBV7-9,TGTGCCAGCAGCTCCCTCGGGGGGGACACAGATACGCAGTATTTT,CASSSLGGDTDTQYF
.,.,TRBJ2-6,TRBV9,TGTGCCAGCAGCCCCGGCAGGGGACGGGAGGGGGCCAACGTCCTGACTTTC,CASSPGRGREGANVLTF
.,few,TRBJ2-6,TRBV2,TGTGCCAGCAAGGTGGGGTCTGGGGCCAACGTCCTGACTTTC,CASKVGSGANVLTF
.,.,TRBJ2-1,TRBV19,TGTGCCAGTAGTACCTTCGGGAATGAGCAGTTCTTC,CASSTFGNEQFF
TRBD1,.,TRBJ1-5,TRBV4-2,TGTGCCAGCAGCCAAGAACCAGGGGGCCGCAATCAGCCCCAGCATTTT,CASSQEPGGRNQPQHF
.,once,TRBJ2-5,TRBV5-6,TGTGCCAGCAACCCGGACACACAAGAGACCCAGTACTTC,CASNPDTQETQYF
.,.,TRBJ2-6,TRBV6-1,TGTGCCAGCAGTGCCGGAGATCTGGGGTCCAACGTCCTGACTTTC,CASSAGDLGSNVLTF
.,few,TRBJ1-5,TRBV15,TGTGCCACCAGCAGAGACGATCAGCCCCAGCATTTT,CATSRDDQPQHF
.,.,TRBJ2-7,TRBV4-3,TGCGCCAGCAGCCAAGAGTTCGAGACTAGCTCCTACGAGCAGTACTTC,CASSQEFETSSYEQYF
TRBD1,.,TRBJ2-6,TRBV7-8,TGTGCCAGCAGCTTCCCGGGACAGGGAGCTGGGGGGGTCCTGACTTTC,CASSFPGQGAGGVLTF
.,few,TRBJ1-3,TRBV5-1,TGCGCCAGCAGCTTGTATTTTGGAGGAAACACCATATATTTT,CASSLYFGGNTIYF
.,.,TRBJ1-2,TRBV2,TGTGCCAGCGAAAAGGGTGGCTACACCTTC,CASEKGGYTF
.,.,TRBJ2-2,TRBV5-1,TGCGCCAGCAGCTTGGAAGGACTCAACACCGGGGAGCTGTTTTTT,CASSLEGLNTGELFF
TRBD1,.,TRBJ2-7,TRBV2,TGTGCCAGCAGAAGACAGGGTGCCGGGTACGAGCAGTACTTC,CASRRQGAGYEQYF
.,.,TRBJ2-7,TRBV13,TGTGCCAGCAGCTTAGTCAACGAGCAGTACTTC,CASSLVNEQYF
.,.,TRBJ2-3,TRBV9,TGTGCCAGCAGCGAAGATCCCCTGTCAGATACGCAGTATTTT,CASSEDPLSDTQYF
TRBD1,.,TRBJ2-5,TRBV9,TGTGCCAGCAGCGTAGGGACAGGGGGCGGGGAGACCCAGTACTTC,CASSVGTGGGETQYF
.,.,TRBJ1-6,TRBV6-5,TGTGCCAGCAGTTACCAGGGGCCGGGGTCACCCCTCCACTTT,CASSYQGPGSPLHF
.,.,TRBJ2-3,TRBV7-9,TGTGCCAGCAGCGGAGTTGGGAGCACAGATACGCAGTATTTT,CASSGVGSTDTQYF
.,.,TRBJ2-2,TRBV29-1,TGCAGCGTGGGGGACAACGGGCGTGGCGGGGAGCTGTTTTTT,CSVGDNGRGGELFF
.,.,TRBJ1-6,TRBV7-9,TGTGCCGTCGGAACCGCAGGGGAGTCACCCCTCCACTTT,CAVGTAGESPLHF
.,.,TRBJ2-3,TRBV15,TGTGCCACCAGCAGAGATGGAGCGGGCTACACAGATACGCAGTATTTT,CATSRDGAGYTDTQYF
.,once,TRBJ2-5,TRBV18,TGTGCCAGCTCACCACTCCGGGCTTCAGGAGAGACCCAGTACTTC,CASSPLRASGETQYF
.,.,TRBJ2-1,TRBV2,TGTGCCAGCAGTGAAAACTATGAGCAGTTCTTC,CASSENYEQFF
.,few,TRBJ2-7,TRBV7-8,TGTGCCAGCAGCTTAAGTAGAGGGGACCTCAAGAACGAGCAGTACTTC,CASSLSRGDLKNEQYF
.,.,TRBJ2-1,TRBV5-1,TGCGCCAGCAGCCTACTACCTAAGAGCTCCTACAATGAGCAGTTCTTC,CASSLLPKSSYNEQFF
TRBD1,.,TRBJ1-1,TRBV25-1,TGTGCCAGCAGTAGAGGGGACAGGCGGGACACTGAAGCTTTCTTT,CASSRGDRRDTEAFF
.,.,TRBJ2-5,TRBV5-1,TGCGCCAGCAGCAGAGAAGAGACCCAGTACTTC,CASSREETQYF
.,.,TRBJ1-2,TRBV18,TGTGCCAGCTCACCCGAGGGGGTCTATGGCTACACCTTC,CASSPEGVYGYTF
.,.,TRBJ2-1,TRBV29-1,TGCAGCGTTGGAGTAAGGGGGAACGACAATGAGCAGTTCTTC,CSVGVRGNDNEQFF
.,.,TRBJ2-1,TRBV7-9,TGTGCCAGCAGCTCCTGGACGGACTACAATGAGCAGTTCTTC,CASSSWTDYNEQFF
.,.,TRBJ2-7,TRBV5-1,TGCGCCAGCAGCCAACAGGGCTCCTACGAGCAGTACTTC,CASSQQGSYEQYF
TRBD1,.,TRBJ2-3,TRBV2,TGTGCCAGCACGACAGGGTCTCAAGATACGCAGTATTTT,CASTTGSQDTQYF